Listed below are T cell receptor beta chains from one sample, sequenced in a study of blood T cells in healthy people across ages. TCRdb re-derived calls from the 5' RACE reads in MiXCR, one entry per CDR3 protein. The profile covers approximately 700,000 distinct CDR3 sequences, with roughly 32% appearing a single time and 15% taken by the ten largest. Sequencing used blood. These receptors all stem from a woman over 75 in good health. The CDR3 runs from the conserved cysteine through the conserved F or W. A D gene is named only where the DNA matches it firmly. Where a row states a size, it is once, few, many or the class of an expanded clone; other rows omit it.

J	V	size	D	CDR3	DNA
TRBJ2-1	TRBV29-1	medium-sized	TRBD1	CSVLGDRSYNEQFF	TGCAGCGTCCTAGGGGACAGGTCCTACAATGAGCAGTTCTTC
TRBJ2-5	TRBV2	.	.	CASSFRVADNEQYF	TGTGCCAGCAGCTTTCGGGTAGCGGACAATGAGCAGTACTTC
TRBJ2-7	TRBV6-2/TRBV6-3	many	.	CASSSNRLRRVHEQYF	TGTGCCAGCAGTTCTAATAGACTCCGTCGGGTCCACGAGCAGTACTTC
TRBJ2-3	TRBV7-3	many	.	CASSTGGYSTDTQYF	TGTGCCAGCAGCACTGGAGGCTATAGCACAGATACGCAGTATTTT
TRBJ2-1	TRBV20-1	many	TRBD2	CSAREVGLAGGSRWNEQFF	TGCAGTGCTAGAGAGGTAGGACTAGCGGGGGGCTCCCGTTGGAATGAGCAGTTCTTC
TRBJ2-2	TRBV6-1	.	TRBD1	CASSVRRPGQGNTEELFF	TGTGCCAGCAGCGTGCGACGCCCAGGACAGGGTAACACCGAGGAGCTGTTTTTT
TRBJ2-7	TRBV27	.	.	CASSLSEANEQYF	TGTGCCAGCAGTTTATCGGAGGCGAACGAGCAGTACTTC
TRBJ2-5	TRBV28	.	.	CASIPSLVGETQYF	TGTGCCAGCATCCCGTCGTTGGTAGGAGAGACCCAGTACTTC
TRBJ1-4	TRBV7-9	few	.	CASSLNLWGENEKLFF	TGTGCCAGCAGCTTAAATCTCTGGGGGGAAAATGAAAAACTGTTTTTT
TRBJ1-2	TRBV7-2	few	.	CASSFSSGRDRTDGYTF	TGTGCCAGCAGCTTCAGCTCCGGCAGGGATCGGACAGATGGCTACACCTTC
TRBJ2-1	TRBV6-5	.	TRBD2	CASSLGLERDEQFF	TGTGCCAGCAGCCTTGGACTAGAACGGGATGAGCAGTTCTTC
TRBJ2-7	TRBV4-3	many	TRBD1	CASSQSLGRGTHEQYF	TGCGCCAGCAGCCAATCATTGGGCAGGGGGACCCACGAGCAGTACTTC
TRBJ2-1	TRBV7-6	many	TRBD1	CASSLRQGATNEQFF	TGTGCCAGCAGCTTAAGGCAGGGGGCAACTAATGAGCAGTTCTTC
TRBJ2-4	TRBV7-2	many	.	CASSLRSKGGILAKNIQYF	TGTGCCAGCAGCTTACGGTCCAAAGGCGGGATACTAGCCAAAAACATTCAGTACTTC
TRBJ2-5	TRBV7-9	few	.	CASSPLGGQSGETQYF	TGTGCCAGCAGCCCGCTCGGGGGGCAGTCCGGGGAGACCCAGTACTTC
TRBJ1-6	TRBV3-1	few	TRBD1	CASSRAAGGPGTGGSPLHF	TGTGCCAGCAGCCGCGCCGCAGGGGGACCCGGGACAGGGGGTTCACCCCTCCACTTT
TRBJ2-7	TRBV9	many	.	CASSVGTLGEQYF	TGTGCCAGCAGCGTGGGGACGCTGGGCGAGCAGTACTTC
TRBJ1-2	TRBV20-1	many	.	CSAFQGNYGYTF	TGCAGTGCTTTCCAGGGTAACTATGGCTACACCTTC
TRBJ2-1	TRBV4-3	many	TRBD2	CASSQMGLAGDEQFF	TGCGCCAGCAGCCAGATGGGACTAGCGGGGGATGAGCAGTTCTTC
TRBJ1-1	TRBV28	.	.	CATQMEDTEAFF	TGTGCCACACAAATGGAGGACACTGAAGCTTTCTTT
TRBJ2-7	TRBV20-1	.	.	CSASSWREGLVPYEQYF	TGCAGTGCTAGTTCCTGGCGAGAGGGCCTGGTCCCCTACGAGCAGTACTTC
TRBJ2-3	TRBV30	.	.	CAWTHTMTATDTQYF	TGTGCCTGGACTCATACCATGACGGCTACAGATACGCAGTATTTT
TRBJ2-3	TRBV6-6	many	.	CASAVLASTDTQYF	TGTGCCAGTGCGGTCTTGGCTAGCACAGATACGCAGTATTTT
TRBJ1-2	TRBV6-1	.	.	CAGSEGGTSYGYTF	TGTGCCGGCAGTGAGGGGGGTACAAGCTATGGCTACACCTTC
TRBJ2-7	TRBV7-2	.	TRBD2	CASSLDERGGSYEQYF	TGTGCCAGCAGCTTAGACGAGCGGGGGGGCTCCTACGAGCAGTACTTC
TRBJ2-3	TRBV7-9	.	.	CASSSTGPSTDTQYF	TGTGCCAGCAGTTCAACAGGACCTAGCACAGATACGCAGTATTTT
TRBJ2-3	TRBV2	many	.	CASSDDHKDTQYF	TGTGCCAGCAGTGACGACCACAAAGATACGCAGTATTTT
TRBJ1-1	TRBV29-1	many	TRBD1	CSVDGTGNTEAFF	TGCAGCGTTGATGGGACAGGGAACACTGAAGCTTTCTTT
TRBJ1-1	TRBV6-1	few	.	CASILGAGNTEAFF	.
TRBJ2-1	TRBV2	many	.	CASSERSGDNEQFF	TGTGCCAGCAGTGAAAGGTCGGGGGACAATGAGCAGTTCTTC
TRBJ2-1	TRBV9	.	.	CASSVGGGLGTETQFF	TGTGCCAGCAGCGTAGGGGGAGGCTTAGGGACGGAGACCCAGTTCTTC
TRBJ2-3	TRBV28	.	TRBD2	CASTYSGGGTDTQYF	TGTGCCAGCACCTATAGCGGGGGGGGCACAGATACGCAGTATTTT
TRBJ2-2	TRBV6-2/TRBV6-3	few	TRBD1	CASRRTGGRTGELFF	TGTGCCAGCAGACGGACAGGGGGACGCACCGGGGAGCTGTTTTTT
TRBJ1-6	TRBV4-3	.	TRBD1	CASSQATGGDSPLHF	TGCGCCAGCAGCCAGGCAACAGGGGGCGACTCACCCCTCCACTTT
TRBJ2-7	TRBV12-3/TRBV12-4	many	.	CASSFADMGEQYF	TGTGCCAGCAGTTTCGCTGATATGGGAGAGCAGTACTTC
TRBJ2-7	TRBV5-1	many	.	CASSLYGDYEQYF	TGCGCCAGCAGCTTGTATGGCGACTACGAGCAGTACTTC
TRBJ2-5	TRBV20-1	.	TRBD1	CSARGTGGPETQYF	TGCAGTGCTAGGGGAACAGGGGGCCCGGAGACCCAGTACTTC
TRBJ1-2	TRBV3-1	.	.	CASSQASGNYGYTF	TGTGCCAGCAGCCAAGCTTCGGGGAACTATGGCTACACCTTC
TRBJ2-7	TRBV5-1	.	TRBD2	CVSSLAERGILRDEQYF	TGCGTCAGCAGCTTGGCCGAGCGGGGGATTCTCAGAGATGAGCAGTACTTC
TRBJ1-1	TRBV7-9	few	.	CASSLEGARGSEAFF	TGTGCCAGCAGCTTAGAAGGAGCCAGGGGCTCTGAAGCTTTCTTT
TRBJ1-1	TRBV3-1	.	.	CASSQRTDNTEAFF	TGTGCCAGCAGCCAACGGACAGACAACACTGAAGCTTTCTTT